Sequencing of this T cell receptor (beta chain) was carried out in a study of monozygotic twins with cystic fibrosis. Study results and limitations: The repertoire was suggested to be naive-dominated, clonality median around 0.01. Monozygotic CF twin pairs shared significantly more nucleotide-identical clonotypes than unrelated CF individuals did.

On this clone itself: The antigen remains undetermined.

CDR1 and CDR2 (germline): GTSNPN, SVGIG (reference sequence). V was cut by 3 bases and J by 8 bases, with 13 bases left in between. This CDR3 has 13 amino acids. Measured with immunoSEQ multiplex PCR; TCRdb has only the in-frame clones, and not every one. The sample includes 9,500 to 10,000 clones, about 98% of them seen just once. The sequence came from a girl aged 2-10 years with cystic fibrosis. Sequenced sample: blood. This chain links TRBV30 with TRBJ1-4, with D possibly being TRBD1 (5 bases). The CDR3 spells CAWRNSGNEKLFF. The CDR3 DNA follows: TGTGCCTGGAGAAATTCAGGGAACGAAAAACTGTTTTTT.